This TCR beta chain comes out of a study of T cells in Graves' hyperthyroidism and ophthalmopathy. Using RNA transcripts as the source, TCR beta CDR3 regions were amplified. The HTBI primer set drove a first-round RT-PCR of the TCR CDR3. TCRdb re-called the multiplex PCR reads with MiXCR, one entry per CDR3 protein. The table records 540,000 or so distinct CDR3 sequences, around 14% of them present only once. This clonotype has just a few counts. CDR1 is SGDLS, CDR2 YYNGEE, per germline. The CDR3 length is 17 residues. V lost 0 bases, J lost 0 bases, and 14 bases lay in between. Patients aged 18 to 65 had newly diagnosed hyperthyroidism lasting under 2 months.

Sequencing used blood. V and J are TRBV9 and TRBJ2-3, with D possibly TRBD2 on 6 matching bases. The clonotype was recovered from a woman in her 30s with Graves' hyperthyroidism. CDR3 residues: CASSVDISGSSTDTQYF. The CDR3 region has the DNA TGTGCCAGCAGCGTAGATATTAGCGGATCTAGCACAGATACGCAGTATTTT.